Listed below are T cell receptor beta chains from one sample, sequenced in a study of technical replicates of blood from a handful of donors. Here immunoSEQ multiplex PCR was the method, and the copy in TCRdb shows in-frame clones only, minus some. This sample has 65,000 to 80,000 clones, with roughly 96% found just once. Sequenced sample: T cells isolated from PBMCs. The source is a human donor in good health. The CDR3 runs from the conserved cysteine through the conserved F or W. The D gene is left open where the match is weak. Clone size is not always given. Where it is, it says once, few, many or a class for expanded clones.

abundance,len,v_gene,d_gene,j_gene,CDR3aa,CDR3nt
-,15,TRBV28,-,TRBJ1-3,CASINRGIWGNTIYF,TGTGCCAGCATCAACAGAGGGATATGGGGAAACACCATATATTTT
-,13,TRBV6-1,-,TRBJ1-2,CASSTTLFYGYTF,TGTGCCAGCAGTACTACACTTTTCTATGGCTACACCTTC
-,14,TRBV27,TRBD2,TRBJ2-7,CASTSGVSTYEQYF,TGTGCCAGCACTAGCGGGGTTAGTACCTACGAGCAGTACTTC
-,19,TRBV4-3,TRBD2,TRBJ2-7,CASSHLFGGTSESSYEQYF,TGCGCCAGCAGCCACCTCTTTGGTGGGACTAGCGAGAGCTCCTACGAGCAGTACTTC
-,15,TRBV11-2,TRBD1,TRBJ1-1,CASSLAGTGNTEAFF,TGTGCCAGCAGCCTCGCCGGGACAGGGAACACTGAAGCTTTCTTT
-,12,TRBV6-1,-,TRBJ2-4,CASSEAQGFEYF,TGTGCCAGCAGTGAAGCGCAGGGGTTCGAGTACTTC
-,13,TRBV27,TRBD2,TRBJ2-7,CASSRTSSYEQYF,TGTGCCAGCAGTCGGACTAGCTCCTACGAGCAGTACTTC
-,10,TRBV28,-,TRBJ1-2,CASSRTSLTF,TGTGCCAGCAGTAGGACATCCCTCACCTTC
once,14,TRBV10-2,-,TRBJ2-7,CASSEFTGREEQYF,TGCGCCAGCAGTGAGTTTACAGGGAGAGAGGAGCAGTACTTC
-,16,TRBV7-9,TRBD2,TRBJ2-1,CASSHATSGSYNEQFF,TGTGCCAGCAGTCACGCGACTAGCGGGAGCTACAATGAGCAGTTCTTC
-,13,TRBV18,TRBD1,TRBJ1-2,CASSPTGDRPYTF,TGTGCCAGCTCACCCACTGGGGACAGACCCTACACCTTC
-,16,TRBV28,TRBD1,TRBJ1-5,CASSLSGTGVNQPQHF,TGTGCCAGCAGTTTAAGCGGGACAGGCGTCAATCAGCCCCAGCATTTT
once,15,TRBV7-2,-,TRBJ1-2,CASSLPRTVGYGYTF,TGTGCCAGCAGCTTACCCCGGACAGTCGGCTATGGCTACACCTTC
-,15,TRBV28,-,TRBJ2-3,CASTMTRGKTDTQYF,TGTGCCAGCACTATGACTAGGGGTAAAACAGATACGCAGTATTTT
-,15,TRBV15,-,TRBJ1-2,CATSRTEPPNYGYTF,TGTGCCACCAGCAGGACAGAGCCCCCTAACTATGGCTACACCTTC
-,15,TRBV6-5,-,TRBJ1-1,CASSYSPGIPLEAFF,TGTGCCAGCAGTTACTCTCCAGGGATTCCTTTGGAAGCTTTCTTT
few,16,TRBV12-5,TRBD1,TRBJ1-5,CASGLVYQGGNQPQHF,TGTGCTAGTGGTTTGGTTTACCAGGGGGGCAATCAGCCCCAGCATTTT
-,15,TRBV7-9,TRBD2,TRBJ2-7,CASSLGGLAGVEQYF,TGTGCCAGCAGCTTAGGTGGGCTAGCGGGAGTCGAGCAGTACTTC
-,14,TRBV7-2,TRBD2,TRBJ2-7,CASSSRAGVYEQYF,TGTGCCAGCAGCTCAAGAGCGGGAGTGTACGAGCAGTACTTC
once,18,TRBV5-1,TRBD2,TRBJ2-1,CASSLVTSGRGVYNEQFF,TGCGCCAGCAGCTTGGTAACTAGCGGGAGGGGCGTGTACAATGAGCAGTTCTTC
-,17,TRBV7-9,-,TRBJ1-1,CASSLAVSVSMNTEAFF,TGTGCCAGCAGCTTAGCGGTGTCAGTCTCCATGAACACTGAAGCTTTCTTT
-,13,TRBV7-3,-,TRBJ2-1,CASSKGGGNEQFF,TGTGCCAGCAGCAAAGGCGGTGGCAATGAGCAGTTCTTC
-,14,TRBV30,-,TRBJ1-1,CAWSVLSANTEAFF,TGTGCCTGGAGTGTACTAAGTGCGAACACTGAAGCTTTCTTT
-,14,TRBV19,-,TRBJ1-5,CASSTLTRNQPQHF,TGTGCCAGTAGTACGTTGACACGCAATCAGCCCCAGCATTTT
-,14,TRBV25-1,TRBD2,TRBJ2-5,CASSNRGRGETQYF,TGTGCCAGCAGTAATCGCGGGAGAGGAGAGACCCAGTACTTC
-,15,TRBV10-3,TRBD1,TRBJ1-4,CAISERTGGNEKLFF,TGTGCCATCAGTGAGAGGACAGGGGGTAATGAAAAACTGTTTTTT
once,17,TRBV7-9,TRBD1,TRBJ2-3,CASSLGFWTGGSDTQYF,TGTGCCAGCAGCTTAGGTTTTTGGACAGGGGGCTCAGATACGCAGTATTTT
-,17,TRBV18,-,TRBJ2-3,CASSPLAPITSTDTQYF,TGTGCCAGCTCACCACTAGCGCCTATTACTAGCACAGATACGCAGTATTTT
many,16,TRBV6-4,TRBD2,TRBJ2-3,CASSDGTSGSTDTQYF,TGTGCCAGCAGTGACGGGACTAGCGGGAGCACAGATACGCAGTATTTT
-,13,TRBV5-1,-,TRBJ1-2,CASSLGGQDGYTF,TGCGCCAGCAGCTTGGGGGGGCAAGATGGCTACACCTTC
once,15,TRBV7-9,TRBD1,TRBJ1-1,CASSLLGQGDTEAFF,TGTGCCAGCAGCTTATTGGGACAGGGGGACACTGAAGCTTTCTTT
-,18,TRBV4-2,TRBD2,TRBJ2-2,CASSQDTGTSGRGGELFF,TGTGCCAGCAGCCAAGATACGGGGACTAGCGGGAGGGGCGGGGAGCTGTTTTTT
-,15,TRBV11-3,TRBD1,TRBJ2-2,CASSANRGNTGELFF,TGTGCCAGCAGCGCCAACAGGGGCAACACCGGGGAGCTGTTTTTT
-,16,TRBV9,TRBD2,TRBJ2-7,CASSVGLLAGAYEQYF,TGTGCCAGCAGCGTAGGGTTACTAGCGGGAGCCTACGAGCAGTACTTC
-,16,TRBV11-2,TRBD2,TRBJ2-1,CASSPLAGGYYNEQFF,TGTGCCAGCAGCCCACTAGCGGGAGGCTACTACAATGAGCAGTTCTTC
-,13,TRBV29-1,TRBD2,TRBJ2-1,CSAGTSGFNEQFF,TGCAGCGCCGGGACTAGCGGCTTCAATGAGCAGTTCTTC
-,14,TRBV28,-,TRBJ1-4,CASSAGGTNEKLFF,TGTGCCAGCAGTGCGGGGGGAACTAATGAAAAACTGTTTTTT
once,15,TRBV5-4,TRBD2,TRBJ2-7,CASSYTSATIYEQYF,TGTGCCAGCAGTTACACTAGCGCAACGATCTACGAGCAGTACTTC
-,16,TRBV2,-,TRBJ1-5,CASSLSQGESNQPQHF,TGTGCCAGCAGCTTATCTCAGGGTGAGAGCAATCAGCCCCAGCATTTT
once,16,TRBV7-9,TRBD2,TRBJ2-7,CASSLNSGLAGDEQYF,TGTGCCAGCAGCCTAAACTCAGGACTAGCGGGAGATGAGCAGTACTTC
-,14,TRBV7-3,-,TRBJ2-5,CASSLSQGEETQYF,TGTGCCAGCAGCTTAAGCCAGGGTGAAGAGACCCAGTACTTC
-,14,TRBV14,-,TRBJ1-3,CASSRSGAGNTIYF,TGTGCCAGCAGCCGATCGGGGGCTGGAAACACCATATATTTT
-,16,TRBV11-2,TRBD2,TRBJ2-2,CASSLGPGTRVGELFF,TGTGCCAGCAGCTTAGGGCCCGGGACTAGAGTCGGGGAGCTGTTTTTT
-,16,TRBV14,-,TRBJ2-7,CASSQELGARGYEQYF,TGTGCCAGCAGCCAAGAGTTGGGGGCAAGGGGCTACGAGCAGTACTTC
-,14,TRBV11-3,TRBD1,TRBJ2-1,CASSFGTGGNEQFF,TGTGCCAGCAGCTTTGGGACAGGGGGCAATGAGCAGTTCTTC
-,15,TRBV4-1,-,TRBJ2-1,CASSQDAGGGNEQFF,TGCGCCAGCAGCCAAGATGCAGGAGGAGGGAATGAGCAGTTCTTC
-,15,TRBV19,TRBD2,TRBJ2-1,CASSTGLAGYNEQFF,TGTGCCAGTAGTACGGGACTAGCGGGGTACAATGAGCAGTTCTTC
-,15,TRBV14,TRBD2,TRBJ2-7,CASSLRTSGRLEQYF,TGTGCCAGCAGCCTAAGGACTAGCGGGAGGCTCGAGCAGTACTTC
once,14,TRBV10-3,TRBD1,TRBJ1-4,CAISAGTGDEKLFF,TGTGCCATCAGTGCCGGGACAGGTGATGAAAAACTGTTTTTT
-,15,TRBV4-1,-,TRBJ2-7,CASSQVPGLGYEQYF,TGCGCCAGCAGCCAAGTTCCGGGTTTAGGCTACGAGCAGTACTTC